This entry lists 4 T cell receptor beta chains sequenced from one sample in a study of chemoradiotherapy in HPV16-positive cancers. Here immunoSEQ multiplex PCR was the method, and the copy in TCRdb shows in-frame clones only, minus some. The data contain more than 15,000 clones, about four fifths of them singletons. This material was acquired from a patient who underwent chemoradiotherapy. Source of these receptors: a human donor with HPV-associated anogenital cancer.

This clone has only a few counts. The J gene is TRBJ1-3, the V gene TRBV7-9, with D possibly matching TRBD1 (5 bases). Germline CDR1 is SEHNR and CDR2 is FQNEAQ (reference sequence). The CDR3 is made up of 16 amino acids. Between the trimmed V and J ends, which lost 5 bases and 0 bases, there was a span of 14 bases. CDR3 bases: TGTGCCAGCAGCCCTTACGGGCAGGGCTCTGGAAACACCATATATTTT. It encodes CASSPYGQGSGNTIYF. Based on the CDR3 plus reference TRBV7-9 and TRBJ1-3, the full variable domain is DTGVSQNPRHKITKRGQNVTFRCDPISEHNRLYWYRQTLGQGPEFLTYFQNEAQLEKSRLLSDRFSAERPKGSFSTLEIQRTEQGDSAMYLCASSPYGQGSGNTIYFGEGSWLTVV.

This clone was observed a few times. J is TRBJ1-1 and V is TRBV18, with 9 bases identical to TRBD1. The V gene's germline CDR1 is KGHSH and CDR2 LQKENI. The length of the CDR3 is 13 residues. The ends lost 3 bases at V and 13 bases at J; junction bases unmatched: 9. The CDR3 reads CASSPAQGAYDFF. The CDR3, as DNA: TGTGCCAGCTCACCTGCACAGGGGGCGTATGATTTCTTT.

The gene calls are TRBV6-5 and TRBJ2-7; D remains ambiguous. This CDR3 comprises 12 residues. V was trimmed by 4 bases and J by 5 bases, leaving 9 bases between them. Germline CDR1 MNHEY, CDR2 SVGAGI. The CDR3 DNA sequence: TGTGCCAGCAGTTCCACGAACCACGAGCAGTACTTC. Its protein is CASSSTNHEQYF.

The chain links TRBV5-6 to TRBJ1-1; TRBD1 agrees at 7 bases. The CDR3 has 16 amino acids. The V gene's germline CDR1 is SGHDT and CDR2 YYEEEE. V shed 1 base and J 1 base; nucleotides not matched to a gene: 7. The CDR3 region is CASSLYGSGGNTEAFF. CDR3 sequence (DNA): TGTGCCAGCAGCTTGTATGGTTCAGGGGGGAACACTGAAGCTTTCTTT. The full variable domain, its missing parts supplied by reference TRBV5-6 and TRBJ1-1, is DAGVTQSPTHLIKTRGQQVTLRCSPKSGHDTVSWYQQALGQGPQFIFQYYEEEERQRGNFPDRFSGHQFPNYSSELNVNALLLGDSALYLCASSLYGSGGNTEAFFGQGTRLTVV.